The rows below give T cell receptor beta chains drawn from one sample of a study of T-cell memory formation after mild COVID-19. TCRdb processed the 5' RACE reads anew with MiXCR; each CDR3 protein has one entry. The profile shows about 400,000 distinct CDR3 sequences, about 20% of them singletons. Sequencing was carried out using PBMCs or a T cell subset sorted from them (not recorded which). Every receptor here comes from a man aged 18 to 29 who had mild COVID-19 (a few samples of this study predate the infection). Cell type and time point are not known. The CDR3 runs from the conserved cysteine through the conserved F or W. D genes are given only for firm matches. Some rows mark clone size as missing; the rest say once, few, many or name a class of expanded clone.

TRBV3-1	NA	NA	TRBJ2-1	CASSQAPGGAIYEQFF	TGTGCCAGCAGCCAAGCCCCGGGGGGCGCCATATATGAGCAGTTCTTC
TRBV4-3	NA	TRBD1	TRBJ2-5	CASSQVSADRGYAETQYF	TGCGCCAGCAGCCAAGTGTCCGCGGACAGGGGGTACGCAGAGACCCAGTACTTC
TRBV7-7	few	NA	TRBJ2-1	CASSLGTRDAYNEQFF	TGTGCCAGCAGCTTAGGTACGCGGGACGCCTACAATGAGCAGTTCTTC
TRBV7-9	NA	TRBD2	TRBJ2-4	CASSSPLAGGQNIQYF	TGTGCCAGCAGCTCTCCTCTAGCGGGGGGCCAGAACATTCAGTACTTC
TRBV5-1	few	NA	TRBJ2-1	CASSRDGDNEQFF	TGCGCCAGCAGCAGGGACGGCGACAATGAGCAGTTCTTC
TRBV5-1	few	NA	TRBJ1-2	CASDPGTGPIGRGYTF	TGCGCCAGCGACCCTGGGACGGGACCCATCGGACGGGGCTACACCTTC
TRBV28	NA	NA	TRBJ1-2	CASSGLLVGYTF	TGTGCCAGCAGCGGGCTTCTAGTGGGCTACACCTTC
TRBV4-1	few	NA	TRBJ2-2	CASSQDFLEVWAGELFF	TGCGCCAGCAGCCAAGATTTTTTGGAGGTGTGGGCCGGGGAGCTGTTTTTT
TRBV7-9	few	TRBD1	TRBJ1-1	CASSLGQDIPEAFF	TGTGCCAGCAGCTTGGGACAGGACATACCAGAAGCTTTCTTT
TRBV5-1	few	NA	TRBJ2-3	CASSSMDTQYF	TGCGCCAGCAGCAGCATGGATACGCAGTATTTT
TRBV18	few	NA	TRBJ1-2	CASSDMDGVGYTF	TGTGCCAGCTCAGACATGGACGGGGTAGGCTACACCTTC
TRBV15	NA	NA	TRBJ2-3	CATSSVGRDTDTQYF	TGTGCCACCAGCAGCGTGGGGAGAGACACAGATACGCAGTATTTT
TRBV6-5	few	TRBD1	TRBJ2-3	CASSADREPTDTQYF	TGTGCCAGCAGTGCGGACAGGGAGCCCACAGATACGCAGTATTTT
TRBV20-1	NA	TRBD2	TRBJ2-1	CSARDLAGRNEQFF	TGCAGTGCTAGAGATCTAGCGGGGAGGAATGAGCAGTTCTTC
TRBV4-3	once	NA	TRBJ1-2	CASSQAPGPRDGYTF	TGCGCCAGCAGCCAGGCTCCCGGACCCAGGGATGGCTACACCTTC
TRBV6-2/TRBV6-3	NA	NA	TRBJ2-3	CASRRLDTQYF	TGTGCCAGCAGGCGTCTCGATACGCAGTATTTT
TRBV6-4	NA	TRBD2	TRBJ2-3	CASSGTSGGPTDTQYF	TGTGCCAGCAGTGGGACTAGCGGGGGCCCCACAGATACGCAGTATTTT
TRBV6-5	NA	NA	TRBJ2-5	CASTPAGDWETQYF	TGTGCCAGCACCCCCGCAGGGGATTGGGAGACCCAGTACTTC
TRBV5-1	few	TRBD2	TRBJ2-1	CASSWSGGLYNEQFF	TGCGCCAGCAGCTGGAGCGGGGGGTTATACAATGAGCAGTTCTTC
TRBV6-5	few	NA	TRBJ2-5	CASTKRGLSETQYF	TGTGCCAGCACTAAACGAGGACTCTCAGAGACCCAGTACTTC
TRBV3-1	few	NA	TRBJ2-5	CASSQLHGQETQYF	TGTGCCAGCAGCCAGTTGCACGGCCAAGAGACCCAGTACTTC
TRBV7-9	NA	NA	TRBJ1-1	CGSGGDEAFF	TGTGGGTCGGGGGGAGATGAAGCTTTCTTT
TRBV7-9	NA	NA	TRBJ1-4	CASRDGNGKLFF	TGTGCCAGCAGGGACGGGAACGGAAAACTGTTTTTT
TRBV20-1	NA	TRBD2	TRBJ2-3	CSARGPSGGPRTDTQYF	TGCAGTGCTAGAGGGCCTAGCGGGGGGCCGCGCACAGATACGCAGTATTTT